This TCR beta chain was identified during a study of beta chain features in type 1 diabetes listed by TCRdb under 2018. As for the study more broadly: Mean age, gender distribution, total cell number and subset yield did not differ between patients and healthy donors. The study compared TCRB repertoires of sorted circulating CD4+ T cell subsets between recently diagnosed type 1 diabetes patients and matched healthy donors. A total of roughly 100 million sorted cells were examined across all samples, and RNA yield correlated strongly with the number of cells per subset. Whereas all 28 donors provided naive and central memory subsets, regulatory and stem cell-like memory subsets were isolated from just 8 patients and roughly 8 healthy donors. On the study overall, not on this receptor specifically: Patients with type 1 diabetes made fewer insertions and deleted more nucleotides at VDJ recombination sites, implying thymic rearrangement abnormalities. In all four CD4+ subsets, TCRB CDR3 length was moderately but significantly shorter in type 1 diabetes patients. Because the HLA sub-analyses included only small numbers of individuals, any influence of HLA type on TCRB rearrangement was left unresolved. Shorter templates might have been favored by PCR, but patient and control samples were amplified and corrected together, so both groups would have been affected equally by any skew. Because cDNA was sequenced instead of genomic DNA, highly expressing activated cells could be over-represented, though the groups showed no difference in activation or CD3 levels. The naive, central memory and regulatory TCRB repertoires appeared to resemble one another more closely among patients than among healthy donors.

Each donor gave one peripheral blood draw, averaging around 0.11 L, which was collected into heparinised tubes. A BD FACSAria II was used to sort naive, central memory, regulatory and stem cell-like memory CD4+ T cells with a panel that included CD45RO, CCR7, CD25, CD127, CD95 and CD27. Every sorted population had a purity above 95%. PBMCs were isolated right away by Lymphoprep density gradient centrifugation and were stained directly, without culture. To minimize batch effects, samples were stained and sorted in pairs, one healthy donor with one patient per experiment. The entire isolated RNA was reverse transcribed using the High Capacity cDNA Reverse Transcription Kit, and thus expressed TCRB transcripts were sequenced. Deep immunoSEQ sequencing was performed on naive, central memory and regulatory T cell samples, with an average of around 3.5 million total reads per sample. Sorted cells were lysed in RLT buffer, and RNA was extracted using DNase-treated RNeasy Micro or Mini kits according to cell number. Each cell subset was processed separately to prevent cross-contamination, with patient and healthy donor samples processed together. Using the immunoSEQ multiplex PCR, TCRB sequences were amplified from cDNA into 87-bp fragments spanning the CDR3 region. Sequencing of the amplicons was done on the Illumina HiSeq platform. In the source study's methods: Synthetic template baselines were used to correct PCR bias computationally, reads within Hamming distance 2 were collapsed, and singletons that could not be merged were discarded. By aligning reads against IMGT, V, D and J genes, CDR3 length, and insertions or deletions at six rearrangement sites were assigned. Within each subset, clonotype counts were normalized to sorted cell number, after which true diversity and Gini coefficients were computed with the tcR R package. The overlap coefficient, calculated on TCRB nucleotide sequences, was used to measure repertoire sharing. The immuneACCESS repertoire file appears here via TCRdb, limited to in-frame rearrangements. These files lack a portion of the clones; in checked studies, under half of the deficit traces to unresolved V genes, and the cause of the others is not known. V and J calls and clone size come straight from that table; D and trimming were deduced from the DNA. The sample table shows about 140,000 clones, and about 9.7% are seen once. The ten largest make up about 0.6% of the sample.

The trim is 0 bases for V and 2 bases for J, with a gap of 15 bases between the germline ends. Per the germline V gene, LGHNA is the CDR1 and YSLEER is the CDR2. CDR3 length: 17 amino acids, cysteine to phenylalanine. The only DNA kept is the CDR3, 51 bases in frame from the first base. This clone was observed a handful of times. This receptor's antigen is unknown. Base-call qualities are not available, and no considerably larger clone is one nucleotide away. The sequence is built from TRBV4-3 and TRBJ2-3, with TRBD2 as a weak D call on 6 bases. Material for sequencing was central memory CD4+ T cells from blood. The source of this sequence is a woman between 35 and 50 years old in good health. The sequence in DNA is TGCGCCAGCAGCCAAGATCGGGCGGGGATTTACACAGATACGCAGTATTTT. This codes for CASSQDRAGIYTDTQYF.